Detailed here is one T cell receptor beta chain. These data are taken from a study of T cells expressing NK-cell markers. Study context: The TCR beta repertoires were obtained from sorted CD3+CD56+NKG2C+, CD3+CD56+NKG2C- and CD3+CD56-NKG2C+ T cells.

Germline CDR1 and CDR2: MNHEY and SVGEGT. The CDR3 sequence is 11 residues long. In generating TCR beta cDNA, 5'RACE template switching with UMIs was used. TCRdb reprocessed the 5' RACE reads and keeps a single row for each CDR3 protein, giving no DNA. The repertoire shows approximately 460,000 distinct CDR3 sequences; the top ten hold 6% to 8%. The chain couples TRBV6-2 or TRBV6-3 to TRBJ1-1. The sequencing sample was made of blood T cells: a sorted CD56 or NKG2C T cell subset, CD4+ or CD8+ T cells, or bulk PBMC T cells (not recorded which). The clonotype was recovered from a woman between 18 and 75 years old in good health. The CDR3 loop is CASSYPERAFF.